A single sample gave rise to the 27 T cell receptor beta chains below, sequenced in a study of tumor-infiltrating lymphocytes in primary liver carcinoma. Co-extracting RNA and DNA was done with roughly 17-31 mg of unsorted bulk tissue as input. A constant-region primer served to make TCR beta cDNA from about 490 ng total RNA. Sequencing libraries for TCR beta derived from three nested multiplex PCR rounds that used slightly modified ARM-PCR. Forward primers for TRBV1-TRBV30 and a C-beta reverse primer served the first two PCR rounds, at roughly 10 cycles each. TCRdb fed the multiplex PCR reads into MiXCR, producing one record per CDR3 protein. Of tens of thousands of distinct CDR3 sequences listed, approximately 69% are singletons. Input material: tumor-adjacent normal liver tissue. The source is a man in his forties with primary liver carcinoma and hepatitis B virus infection.

Comment on this clonotype: The germline gene is not matched at one end of the junction; a read error may be the cause. The chain links TRBV11-2 to TRBJ1-4; no clear D. The CDR3 is 15 residues long. CDR1 SGHAT and CDR2 FQNNGV come from the germline V gene. As DNA, the CDR3 is TGTGCCAGCAGCTCAGTCCCGGACTCAAATGGAAAACTGTTTTTT. Protein: CASSSVPDSNGKLFF. Full variable domain (missing parts from reference TRBV11-2 and TRBJ1-4): EAGVAQSPRYKIIEKRQSVAFWCNPISGHATLYWYQQILGQGPKLLIQFQNNGVVDDSQLPKDRFSAERLKGVDSTLKIQPAKLEDSAVYLCASSSVPDSNGKLFFGSGTQLSVL.

The table lists this clonotype with a few counts. This rearrangement joins TRBV5-5 to TRBJ2-7, with D tentatively TRBD1 or TRBD2 (5 bases each). Trimming pared 5 bases from V and 5 bases from J, leaving 17 bases between. The CDR3 has 14 residues. Germline V gene lookup returns CDR1 SGHKS and CDR2 YYEKEE (reference sequence). The DNA of the CDR3 is TGTGCCAGCAGTGTACAGGAGGTTGTGAACGAGCAGTACTTC. This sequence encodes CASSVQEVVNEQYF.

As regards this clonotype: One end of the junction is discordant with germline, which a read error may explain. The gene calls are TRBV11-2 and TRBJ2-6; 8 bases align to TRBD1. The CDR3 is made up of 15 amino acids. Germline loops: CDR1 SGHAT, CDR2 FQNNGV. The CDR3 reads CASSLDRAGANVPTF. The CDR3 region has the DNA TGTGCCAGCAGCTTGGACAGGGCTGGGGCCAATGTCCCGACTTTC.

At least ten counts were recorded for this clonotype. The chain recombines TRBV11-1 with TRBJ2-3; the D is unclear. The V gene lost 3 bases and the J gene lost 0 bases, with 7 bases spanning the gap. The CDR3 length is 14 residues. Germline V gene sequence: CDR1 SGHAT, CDR2 FQDESV (reference sequence). The CDR3 nucleotides are TGTGCCAGCAGCTTTGGAACTAGCACAGATACGCAGTATTTT. It encodes CASSFGTSTDTQYF.

The sample holds one count of this clonotype. The chain couples TRBV7-8 to TRBJ1-4; 12 nucleotides align to TRBD1. The CDR3 loop spans 15 amino acids. With V trimmed by 7 bases and J by 8 bases, 8 bases remained unmatched. Germline CDR1 SGHVS, CDR2 FQNEAQ. The CDR3 DNA reads TGTGCCAGCAAATTAGGGACAGGGGGCAAAGAAAAACTGTTTTTT. Translating gives CASKLGTGGKEKLFF.

This clonotype was found many times. The chain has TRBV10-3 and TRBJ2-3; D is perhaps TRBD2 (5 bases). With 3 bases removed from V and 0 bases from J, the gap between germline ends came to 10 bases. This CDR3 has 15 residues. In germline, CDR1 is ENHRY, CDR2 SYGVKD. The CDR3, as DNA: TGTGCCATCAGTGACTGGACTTCTAGCACAGATACGCAGTATTTT. It yields the protein CAISDWTSSTDTQYF.

The rearrangement joins TRBV5-4 to TRBJ2-7, with D perhaps matching TRBD2 (6 bases). Looked up from germline, CDR1 is SGHNT and CDR2 is YYREEE (reference sequence). The CDR3 covers 15 residues. Trimming removed 5 bases from V and 4 bases from J, with 19 bases in between. The CDR3 loop is CASSAPTGREYEQYF. CDR3 nucleotides: TGTGCCAGCAGTGCACCGACCGGCCGGGAGTACGAGCAGTACTTC.

This clonotype is a singleton in its sample. The chain links TRBV6-2 or TRBV6-3 to TRBJ2-5; D remains ambiguous. V lost 6 bases to trimming and J lost 9 bases, with 26 bases between them. The CDR3 is 16 amino acids. Germline CDR1 reads MNHEY; CDR2 reads SVGEGT. The CDR3 nucleotides read TGTGCCAGCAGCCCCCTTCGCGTCGATCCGGGTTTTCCCCAGTACTTC. This codes for CASSPLRVDPGFPQYF.

A remark on this clonotype: This could be a read error, since a much larger clone is one nucleotide away. The chain joins TRBV30 to TRBJ2-1, with 14 bases that match TRBD2. Per germline, CDR1 GTSNPN and CDR2 SVGIG (reference sequence). The CDR3 consists of 17 residues. J gave up 7 bases and V 3 bases, and 11 bases lay outside the gene matches. The chain's CDR3 is CAWRVGLAGDFRNEQFF. CDR3 nucleotide sequence: TGTGCCTGGAGAGTGGGACTAGCGGGAGATTTTCGAAATGAGCAGTTCTTC.

This clonotype has at least ten counts. The chain combines TRBV30 with TRBJ1-1; 7 nucleotides match TRBD1. J gave up 7 bases and V 3 bases, and 11 bases lay outside the gene matches. Germline V gene lookup returns CDR1 GTSNPN and CDR2 SVGIG (reference sequence). The CDR3 consists of 14 residues. CDR3 bases: TGTGCCTGGAGCGCAACGACAGGGAATGGTGAAGCTTTCTTT. Encoded protein: CAWSATTGNGEAFF. The whole variable domain, remainder taken from reference TRBV30 and TRBJ1-1, is SQTIHQWPATLVQPVGSPLSLECTVEGTSNPNLYWYRQAAGRGLQLLFYSVGIGQISSEVPQNLSASRPQDRQFILSSKKLLLSDSGFYLCAWSATTGNGEAFFGQGTRLTVV.

The CDR3 loop reads CISSLGWHTGTYEQYF. The CDR3 DNA reads as TGCATCAGCAGCCTGGGTTGGCACACCGGGACCTACGAGCAGTACTTC. The V call is TRBV5-1, the J call TRBJ2-7, with D perhaps TRBD2 (5 bases). The CDR3 extends over 16 amino acids. CDR1 SGHRS and CDR2 YFSETQ come from the germline V gene.

A word on this clonotype: A much bigger clone sits one base away, suggesting this may be a read error. The chain recombines TRBV7-9 with TRBJ2-5; D is undetermined. Germline assignment: CDR1 SEHNR and CDR2 FQNEAQ (reference sequence). The CDR3 extends over 12 amino acids. CDR3 DNA sequence: TGTGCCTGCAGTCCCTTTGGGGAGACCCAGTACTTC. It yields the protein CACSPFGETQYF.

V and J are TRBV7-3 and TRBJ2-1; D remains unclear. This CDR3 region has 15 residues. V was cut by 5 bases and J by 3 bases, with 14 bases left in between. The germline V gene has CDR1 SGHTA and CDR2 FQGTGA. CDR3 region: CASSPYQGIYNEQFF. The DNA of the CDR3 is TGTGCCAGCAGCCCCTATCAAGGCATCTACAATGAGCAGTTCTTC.

The table lists this clonotype with a few counts. This chain uses TRBV4-1 with TRBJ2-1, with 11 bases matching TRBD2. The germline V gene encodes CDR1 MGHRA and CDR2 YSYEKL. This CDR3 has 17 amino acids. Unmatched junction bases numbered 16, after V lost 4 bases and J lost 11 bases. CDR3 nucleotides: TGCGCCAGCAGCCCCAGAGGGGTAGCGGGAGGGCATAGTAAGCAGTTCTTC. Protein product: CASSPRGVAGGHSKQFF.

Turning to this clonotype: One end of the junction fails to match germline, which may point to a read error. The rearrangement uses TRBV4-1 and TRBJ2-7, with TRBD1 identical over 9 bases. Per germline, CDR1 MGHRA and CDR2 YSYEKL. This CDR3 contains 16 residues. CDR3 region: CASNQEPPGQGYEQYF. The CDR3 DNA reads TGCGCCAGCAACCAAGAACCACCGGGACAGGGCTATGAGCAGTACTTC.

This clonotype came up a few times. A read error may be the cause here, since a much bigger clone is one base away. V is TRBV4-1 and J is TRBJ2-7; no clear D. V was cut by 1 base and J by 9 bases, with 13 bases left in between. The germline gives CDR1 MGHRA, CDR2 YSYEKL. The CDR3 contains 13 residues. CDR3 residues: CASSQVPRSGQYF. The CDR3 nucleotides read TGCGCCAGCAGCCAAGTACCCCGGTCCGGGCAGTACTTC.

This clonotype was counted many times. The chain carries TRBV7-9 and TRBJ1-6; 9 bases align to TRBD1. This CDR3 comprises 17 residues. CDR1 and CDR2 from the germline V gene are SEHNR and FQNEAQ (reference sequence). The trim removed 4 bases at V and 10 bases at J, leaving 14 bases unmatched. The CDR3: CASSSYATGGARSPLHF. The CDR3 DNA follows: TGTGCCAGCAGCTCCTACGCCACAGGGGGCGCACGGTCACCCCTCCACTTT.

Comment on this clonotype: At one end the junction does not follow the germline gene, possibly because of a read error. The J gene is TRBJ2-5, the V gene TRBV11-2; a weak D match, TRBD2 (5 bases). In germline, CDR1 is SGHAT, CDR2 FQNNGV. The CDR3 spans 18 residues. The CDR3 DNA is TGCATCAGCAGCTTAGCGAGGCTAGCCCTGGGAAAAAAAGAGACCCAGTACTTC. Translated, it gives CISSLARLALGKKETQYF.

About this clonotype itself: Being one base from a much bigger clone, this may be a read error. The CDR3 does not end in the conserved phenylalanine or tryptophan, so this is likely a read error. The rearrangement uses TRBV29-1 and TRBJ2-1; no firm D call. CDR3 length equals 10 residues. CDR1 SQVTM and CDR2 ANQGSEA come from the germline V gene. With 5 bases removed from V and 10 bases from J, the gap between germline ends came to 9 bases. The DNA of the CDR3 is TGCAGCGTTTTTGAAAGCGAGCAGTTCCTC. Encoded protein: CSVFESEQFL.

Details on this clonotype: It may be a read error: a sequence one base away is much more abundant. V and J are TRBV16 and TRBJ1-1, with D uncertain. The CDR3 sequence is 14 residues long. Germline loops: CDR1 KGHSY, CDR2 FQNENV. The V gene lost 2 bases and the J gene lost 0 bases, with 7 bases spanning the gap. CDR3 bases: TGTGCCAGCAGCCAAGGTTGTATGAACACTGAAGCTTTCTTT. This codes for CASSQGCMNTEAFF.

By share, this clonotype counts as medium-sized. V usage is TRBV11-3 and J usage is TRBJ2-2, with D unclear. CDR3 size: 12 residues. Between the trimmed V and J ends, which lost 2 bases and 7 bases, there was a span of 5 bases. Germline assignment: CDR1 SGHNT and CDR2 YENEEA. Here the CDR3 DNA reads TGTGCCAGCAGCTTAATTCACGGGGAGCTGTTTTTT. Protein sequence: CASSLIHGELFF.

In this sample, this clonotype turned up once. Sequence at one end of the junction differs from germline and may be a read error. The CDR3 loop reads CSVRTSGCWAETQYF. The CDR3 DNA reads as TGCAGCGTTCGGACTAGCGGGTGTTGGGCAGAGACCCAGTATTTC. The chain couples TRBV29-1 to TRBJ2-5; 11 bases map to TRBD2. CDR1 SQVTM and CDR2 ANQGSEA come from the germline V gene. The CDR3 is made up of 15 amino acids.

This clonotype was picked up many times. The DNA of the CDR3 is TGTGCCAGCAGTCTTACGCGGGGGAACACTGAAGCTTTCTTT. This translates into CASSLTRGNTEAFF. The V gene is TRBV6-2 or TRBV6-3, the J gene TRBJ1-1, with D hard to call. Germline assignment: CDR1 MNHEY and CDR2 SVGEGT. Trimming left V 5 bases short and J 1 base short, with 11 bases between. CDR3 length: 14 residues.

Of note for this clonotype: A read error may explain this, as a much larger clone is one base away. The genes are TRBV28 and TRBJ2-7; 7 bases are a match to TRBD1. The J segment lost 5 bases and the V segment lost 10 bases, leaving 8 bases of the junction unmatched. The CDR3 covers 12 residues. Germline-derived CDR1 and CDR2 are MDHEN and SYDVKM. The CDR3 spells CATYRGSHEQYF. DNA for the CDR3: TGTGCCACATACAGGGGATCGCACGAGCAGTACTTC.

Concerning this clonotype: One junction end does not reproduce the germline sequence, and a read error may be involved. The V and J genes are TRBV5-5 and TRBJ2-1; D is uncertain. CDR3 size: 15 residues. From germline, CDR1 is SGHKS and CDR2 YYEKEE (reference sequence). The DNA of the CDR3 is TGTGACAGCAGCTTGGTTCCCGGACGGTACAACGAGCACTTCTTC. Translating it yields CDSSLVPGRYNEHFF.

This clonotype was observed a single time. This rearrangement joins TRBV5-5 to TRBJ2-7, with 8 bases aligning to TRBD2. This CDR3 spans 17 amino acids. V lost 1 base to trimming and J lost 2 bases; unmatched junction nucleotides: 11. CDR1 and CDR2 from the germline V gene are SGHKS and YYEKEE (reference sequence). CDR3 loop: CASSLILAGGRPYEQYF. In nucleotides, the CDR3 is TGTGCCAGCAGCTTGATCCTAGCGGGCGGGCGCCCCTACGAGCAGTACTTC.

The chain carries TRBV5-1 and TRBJ2-1; D is perhaps TRBD2 (5 bases). The CDR3 runs 15 residues. Deletions cut 0 bases from V and 2 bases from J, with 9 bases between. The germline V gene has CDR1 SGHRS and CDR2 YFSETQ. CDR3 DNA sequence: TGCGCCAGCAGCTTGGAGGCGGGCCCCTACAATGAGCAGTTCTTC. It yields the protein CASSLEAGPYNEQFF.